This paragraph reports one T cell receptor beta chain. Its target is not known. Germline V gives CDR1 SEHNR, CDR2 FQNEAQ (reference sequence). Trimming removed 3 bases at V and 7 bases at J, with 6 bases between. This CDR3 has 12 amino acids. This entry comes from a study of T cell responses to AZD1222 COVID-19 vaccine. Study-level points and caveats: Donors in the cohort were predominantly white British and more often female, and clonal diversity was possibly underestimated.

TCRdb keeps only in-frame clones here, not all; method: immunoSEQ multiplex PCR. The sample carries about 150,000 clones, roughly 90% recorded once. This chain uses TRBV7-9 with TRBJ2-2, with unresolved D. The receptor was isolated from an adult who received the AZD1222 COVID-19 vaccine. The sample was peripheral blood, taken 28 days after the second AZD1222 dose. The CDR3: CASSLENGELFF. Here the CDR3 DNA reads TGTGCCAGCAGCTTGGAGAACGGGGAGCTGTTTTTT.